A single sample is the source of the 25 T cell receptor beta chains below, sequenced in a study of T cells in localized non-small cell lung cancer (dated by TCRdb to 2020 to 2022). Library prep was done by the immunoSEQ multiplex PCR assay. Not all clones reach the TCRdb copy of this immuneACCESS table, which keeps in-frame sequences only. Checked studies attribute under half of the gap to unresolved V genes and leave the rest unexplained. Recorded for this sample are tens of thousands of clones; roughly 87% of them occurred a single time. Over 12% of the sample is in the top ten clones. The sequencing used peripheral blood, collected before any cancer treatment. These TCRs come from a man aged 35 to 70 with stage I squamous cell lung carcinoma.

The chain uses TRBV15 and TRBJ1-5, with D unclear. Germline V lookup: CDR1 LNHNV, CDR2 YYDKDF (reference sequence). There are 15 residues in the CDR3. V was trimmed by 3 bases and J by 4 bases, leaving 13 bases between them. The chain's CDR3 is CATSSNTPGNQPQHF. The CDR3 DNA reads TGTGCCACCAGCAGCAATACCCCGGGAAATCAGCCCCAGCATTTT.

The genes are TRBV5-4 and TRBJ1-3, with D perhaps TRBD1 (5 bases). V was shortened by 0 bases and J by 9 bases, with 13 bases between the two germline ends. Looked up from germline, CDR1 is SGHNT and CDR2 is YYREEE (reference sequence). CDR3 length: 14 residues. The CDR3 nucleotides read TGTGCCAGCAGCTTGGGGCCCAGGGAGCGCACCATATATTTT. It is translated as CASSLGPRERTIYF.

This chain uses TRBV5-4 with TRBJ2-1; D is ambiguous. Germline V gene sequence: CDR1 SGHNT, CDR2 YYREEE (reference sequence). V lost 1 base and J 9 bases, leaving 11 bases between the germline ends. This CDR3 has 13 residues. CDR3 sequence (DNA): TGTGCCAGCAGCTTGTTTGGTTTCGGTGAGCAGTTCTTC. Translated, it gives CASSLFGFGEQFF.

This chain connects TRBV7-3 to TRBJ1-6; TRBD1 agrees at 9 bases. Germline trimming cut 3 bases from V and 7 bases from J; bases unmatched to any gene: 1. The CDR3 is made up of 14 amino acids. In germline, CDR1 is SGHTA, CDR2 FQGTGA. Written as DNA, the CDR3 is TGTGCCAGCAGCTTCGGGACAGGGAATTCACCCCTCCACTTT. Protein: CASSFGTGNSPLHF.

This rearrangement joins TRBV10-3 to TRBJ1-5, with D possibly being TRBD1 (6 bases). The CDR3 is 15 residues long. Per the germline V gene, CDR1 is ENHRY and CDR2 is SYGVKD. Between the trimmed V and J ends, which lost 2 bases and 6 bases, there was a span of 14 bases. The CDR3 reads CAISERGHMGQPQHF. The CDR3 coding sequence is TGTGCCATCAGTGAGCGGGGACACATGGGTCAGCCCCAGCATTTT.

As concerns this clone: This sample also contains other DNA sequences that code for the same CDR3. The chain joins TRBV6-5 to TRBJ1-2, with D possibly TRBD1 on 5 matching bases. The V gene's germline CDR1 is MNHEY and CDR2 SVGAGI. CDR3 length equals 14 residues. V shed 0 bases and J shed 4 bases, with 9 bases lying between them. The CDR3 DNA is TGTGCCAGCAGTTACTCAAGGGGCCCCTATGGCTACACCTTC. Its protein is CASSYSRGPYGYTF.

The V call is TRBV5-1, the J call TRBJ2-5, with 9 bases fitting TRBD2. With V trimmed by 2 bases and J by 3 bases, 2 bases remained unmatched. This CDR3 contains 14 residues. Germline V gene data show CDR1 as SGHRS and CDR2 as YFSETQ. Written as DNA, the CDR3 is TGCGCCAGCAGCTTAGCGGGGGGTGAAGAGACCCAGTACTTC. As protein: CASSLAGGEETQYF. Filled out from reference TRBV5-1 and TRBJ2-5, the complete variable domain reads KAGVTQTPRYLIKTRGQQVTLSCSPISGHRSVSWYQQTPGQGLQFLFEYFSETQRNKGNFPGRFSGRQFSNSRSEMNVSTLELGDSALYLCASSLAGGEETQYFGPGTRLLVL.

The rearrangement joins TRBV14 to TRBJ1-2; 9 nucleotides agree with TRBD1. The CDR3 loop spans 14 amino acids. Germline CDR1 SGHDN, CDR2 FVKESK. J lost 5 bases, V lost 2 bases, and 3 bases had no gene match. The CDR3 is CASSQRDRAYGYTF. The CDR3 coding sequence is TGTGCCAGCAGCCAAAGGGACAGGGCTTATGGCTACACCTTC.

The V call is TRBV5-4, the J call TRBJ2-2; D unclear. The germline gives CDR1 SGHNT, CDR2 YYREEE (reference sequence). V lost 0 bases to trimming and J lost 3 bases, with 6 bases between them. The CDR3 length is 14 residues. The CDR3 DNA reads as TGTGCCAGCAGCTTGGACCAATACACCGGGGAGCTGTTTTTT. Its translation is CASSLDQYTGELFF.

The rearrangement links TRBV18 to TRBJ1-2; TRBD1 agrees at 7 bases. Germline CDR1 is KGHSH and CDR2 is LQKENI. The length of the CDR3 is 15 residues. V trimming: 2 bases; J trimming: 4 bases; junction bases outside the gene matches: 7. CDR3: CASSPEDREPYGYTF. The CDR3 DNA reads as TGTGCCAGCTCACCAGAAGACAGGGAGCCCTATGGCTACACCTTC.

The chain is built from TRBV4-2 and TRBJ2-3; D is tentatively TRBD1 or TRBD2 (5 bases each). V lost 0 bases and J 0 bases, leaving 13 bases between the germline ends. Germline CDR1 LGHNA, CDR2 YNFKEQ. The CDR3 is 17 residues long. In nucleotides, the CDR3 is TGTGCCAGCAGCCAAGATAGCGCCAGGGCTAGCACAGATACGCAGTATTTT. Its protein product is CASSQDSARASTDTQYF.

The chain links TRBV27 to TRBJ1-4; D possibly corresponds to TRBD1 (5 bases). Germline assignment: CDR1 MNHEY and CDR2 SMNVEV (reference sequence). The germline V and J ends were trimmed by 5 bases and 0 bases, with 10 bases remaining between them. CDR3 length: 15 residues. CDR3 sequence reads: CASSTRTSTNEKLFF. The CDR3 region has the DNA TGTGCCAGCAGTACCCGGACATCAACTAATGAAAAACTGTTTTTT.

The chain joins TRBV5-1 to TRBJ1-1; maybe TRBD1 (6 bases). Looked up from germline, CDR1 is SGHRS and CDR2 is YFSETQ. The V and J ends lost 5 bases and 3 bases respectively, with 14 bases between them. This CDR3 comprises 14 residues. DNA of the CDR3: TGCGCCAGCAGGGATGGGGGCTACCACACTGAAGCTTTCTTT. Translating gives CASRDGGYHTEAFF.

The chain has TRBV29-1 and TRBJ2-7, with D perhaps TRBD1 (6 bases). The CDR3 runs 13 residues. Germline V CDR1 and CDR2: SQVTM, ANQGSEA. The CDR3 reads CSAEKGQRGEQYF. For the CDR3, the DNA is TGCAGTGCCGAGAAGGGACAAAGGGGAGAGCAGTACTTC.

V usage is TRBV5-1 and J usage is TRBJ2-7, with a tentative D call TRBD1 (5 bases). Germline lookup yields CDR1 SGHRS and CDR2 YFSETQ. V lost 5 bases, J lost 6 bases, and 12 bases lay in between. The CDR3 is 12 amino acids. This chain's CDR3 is CASRAGHFEQYF. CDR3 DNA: TGCGCCAGCAGAGCAGGGCATTTCGAGCAGTACTTC.

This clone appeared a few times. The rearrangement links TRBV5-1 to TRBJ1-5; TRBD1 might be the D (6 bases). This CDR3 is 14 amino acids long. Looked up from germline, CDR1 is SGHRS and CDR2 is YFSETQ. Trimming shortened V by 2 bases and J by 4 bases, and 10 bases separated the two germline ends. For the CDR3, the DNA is TGCGCCAGCAGCTTAGCGGGGGCAAATCAGCCCCAGCATTTT. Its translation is CASSLAGANQPQHF.

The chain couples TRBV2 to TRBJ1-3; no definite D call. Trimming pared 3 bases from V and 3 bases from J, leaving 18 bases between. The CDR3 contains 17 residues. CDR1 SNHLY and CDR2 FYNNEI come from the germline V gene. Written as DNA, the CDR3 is TGTGCCAGCAGTGATGGCCTCGTGGGGAGTGGTGGAAACACCATATATTTT. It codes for CASSDGLVGSGGNTIYF.

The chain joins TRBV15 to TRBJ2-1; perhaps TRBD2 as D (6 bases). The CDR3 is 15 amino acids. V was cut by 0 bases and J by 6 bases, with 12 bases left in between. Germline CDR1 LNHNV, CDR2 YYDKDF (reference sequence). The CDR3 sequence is CATSRDSREGNEQFF. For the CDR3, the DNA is TGTGCCACCAGCAGAGATTCGCGGGAAGGCAATGAGCAGTTCTTC.

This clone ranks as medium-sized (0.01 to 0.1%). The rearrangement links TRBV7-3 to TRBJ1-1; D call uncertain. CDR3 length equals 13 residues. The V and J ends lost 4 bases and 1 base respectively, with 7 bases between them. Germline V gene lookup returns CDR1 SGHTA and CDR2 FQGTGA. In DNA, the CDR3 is TGTGCCAGCAGCTACTTGGGGAACACTGAAGCTTTCTTT. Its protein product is CASSYLGNTEAFF.

CDR3 protein: CASSLFRGSSAEAFF. The CDR3 nucleotides read TGTGCCAGCAGTCTCTTCAGGGGTTCTAGCGCTGAAGCTTTCTTT. V is TRBV2 and J is TRBJ1-1, with D perhaps TRBD1 (6 bases). Trimming pared 5 bases from V and 6 bases from J, leaving 19 bases between. The CDR3 loop spans 15 amino acids. In germline, CDR1 is SNHLY, CDR2 FYNNEI.

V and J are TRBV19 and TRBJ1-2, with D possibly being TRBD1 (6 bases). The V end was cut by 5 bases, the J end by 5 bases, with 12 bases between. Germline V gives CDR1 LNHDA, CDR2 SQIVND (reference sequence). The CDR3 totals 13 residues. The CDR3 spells CASSLTGPYGYTF. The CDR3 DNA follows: TGTGCCAGTAGTTTGACAGGCCCGTATGGCTACACCTTC.

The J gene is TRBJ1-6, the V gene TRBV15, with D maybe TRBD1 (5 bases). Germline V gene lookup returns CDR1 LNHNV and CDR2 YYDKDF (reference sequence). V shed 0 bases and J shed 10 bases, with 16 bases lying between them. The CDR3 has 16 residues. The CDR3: CATSRDVALWDSPLHF. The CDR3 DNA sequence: TGTGCCACCAGCAGAGATGTGGCCCTCTGGGACTCACCCCTCCACTTT.

In nucleotides, the CDR3 is TGTGCCACCAGGAGGACAGGGGACTATGGCTACACCTTC. This encodes CATRRTGDYGYTF. The rearrangement uses TRBV15 and TRBJ1-2, with 9 nucleotides matching TRBD1. Germline CDR1 LNHNV, CDR2 YYDKDF (reference sequence). This CDR3 has 13 amino acids. V lost 6 bases to trimming and J lost 3 bases; unmatched junction nucleotides: 2.

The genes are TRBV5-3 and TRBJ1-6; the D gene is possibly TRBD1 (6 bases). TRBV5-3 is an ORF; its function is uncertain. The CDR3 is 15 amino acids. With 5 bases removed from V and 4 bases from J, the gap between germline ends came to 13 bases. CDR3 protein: CARSHQQGYNSPLHF. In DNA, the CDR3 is TGTGCCAGAAGTCACCAACAGGGATATAATTCACCCCTCCACTTT.

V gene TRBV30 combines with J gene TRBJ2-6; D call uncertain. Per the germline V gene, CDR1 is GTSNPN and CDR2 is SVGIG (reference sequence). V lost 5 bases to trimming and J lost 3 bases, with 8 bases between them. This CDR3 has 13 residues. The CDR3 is CAWAPGGANVLTF. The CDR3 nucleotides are TGTGCCTGGGCTCCAGGTGGGGCCAACGTCCTGACTTTC.